The rows below give T cell receptor beta chains drawn from one sample of a study of T cell responses to AZD1222 COVID-19 vaccine. Data came from immunoSEQ multiplex PCR; TCRdb stores just in-frame clones and leaves some out. Here the sample spans around 92,000 clones, over 80% being singletons. The starting material was peripheral blood, obtained on day 0 of AZD1222 vaccination. Source of these receptors: an adult in good health. Each CDR3 is given with its conserved first and last residue. A D gene is named only where the DNA matches it firmly. Only some rows state a clone size, as once, few, many or a class for expanded clones.

TRBV3-1/TRBV3-2	TRBD1	NA	TRBJ1-1	TGTGCCAGCAGCCGAGGGGGCAGGAGGTTCGACACTGAAGCTTTCTTT	CASSRGGRRFDTEAFF
TRBV7-8	TRBD2	NA	TRBJ2-7	TGTGCCAGCAGCCCCGGAGATGGACTAGCGGGAGACGAGCAGTACTTC	CASSPGDGLAGDEQYF
TRBV7-2	NA	NA	TRBJ1-2	TGTGCCAGCAGCTTAGATTCAGCTAACTATGGCTACACCTTC	CASSLDSANYGYTF
TRBV27	NA	NA	TRBJ2-7	TGTGCCAGCAGTTTTTGGGGGCGCGATTCGTACGAGCAGTACTTC	CASSFWGRDSYEQYF
TRBV3-1/TRBV3-2	NA	NA	TRBJ2-3	TGTGCCAGCAGCCAAGGGGCCAGGGGCTCCCGCACAGATACGCAGTATTTT	CASSQGARGSRTDTQYF
TRBV28	TRBD2	NA	TRBJ2-7	TGTGCCAGCAGTTACTTCGGACTAGCGGAACCCTACGAGCAGTACTTC	CASSYFGLAEPYEQYF
TRBV5-4	NA	NA	TRBJ2-2	TGTGCCGGATCGGGGGCGCCGGACACCGGGGAGCTGTTTTTT	CAGSGAPDTGELFF
TRBV27	NA	NA	TRBJ1-2	TGTGCCAGGAAGGGGGGCCCTGATGGCTACACCTTC	CARKGGPDGYTF
TRBV10-1	NA	NA	TRBJ2-7	TGCGCCAGCAAAGGGGTGGGGGCCCCCTACGAGCAGTACTTC	CASKGVGAPYEQYF
TRBV5-1	TRBD1	NA	TRBJ1-2	TGCGCCAGCAGCTATAACGGACAGGCGGACTCTAACTATGGCTACACCTTC	CASSYNGQADSNYGYTF
TRBV5-4	NA	NA	TRBJ2-7	TGTGCCAGCAGCTCATCCGGGACGGCTTACTCCTACGAGCAGTACTTC	CASSSSGTAYSYEQYF
TRBV5-1	NA	NA	TRBJ2-7	TGCGCCATTTCCGGGGCAGGGGACGACGAGCAGTACTTC	CAISGAGDDEQYF
TRBV10-2	NA	NA	TRBJ1-5	TGCGCCAGCAGTGACAGGTCTAGCAATCAGCCCCAGCATTTT	CASSDRSSNQPQHF
TRBV19	NA	NA	TRBJ1-5	TGTGCCGTGCGGGCAGCGATAGATCAGCCCCAGCATTTT	CAVRAAIDQPQHF
TRBV5-1	NA	NA	TRBJ1-5	TGCGCCAGCAGCCCAGACAGCAATCAGCCCCAGCATTTT	CASSPDSNQPQHF
TRBV5-5	TRBD2	NA	TRBJ2-1	TGTGCCAGCAGCCCCACCGGACTAGCGGGAGTGAATGAGCAGTTCTTC	CASSPTGLAGVNEQFF
TRBV19	NA	NA	TRBJ1-1	TGTGCCAGTAGTGAGACAGCAAACACTGAAGCTTTCTTT	CASSETANTEAFF
TRBV28	TRBD1	NA	TRBJ1-3	TGTGCCAGCAGTTTACTAGACAGGGGCATTAAGGGAAACACCATATATTTT	CASSLLDRGIKGNTIYF
TRBV24-1	NA	NA	TRBJ2-5	TGTGCCACCAGTGATCCCAGACAGGGAGGCCAAGAGACCCAGTACTTC	CATSDPRQGGQETQYF
TRBV4-2	NA	NA	TRBJ1-1	TGTGCCAGCAGCCAAGATGGGGGCGGAGCTATGAACACTGAAGCTTTCTTT	CASSQDGGGAMNTEAFF
TRBV5-1	TRBD1	NA	TRBJ1-1	TGCGCCAGCACCACACCCACGGACAGGGGAGCGAACACTGAAGCTTTCTTT	CASTTPTDRGANTEAFF
TRBV5-1	NA	NA	TRBJ1-1	TGCGCCAGCAGCTTGCGGACAGATACACACACTGAAGCTTTCTTT	CASSLRTDTHTEAFF
TRBV4-2	TRBD1	NA	TRBJ1-4	TGTGCCAGCAGCCAAGATCAAGGGGGGACAGGTTATAATGAAAAACTGTTTTTT	CASSQDQGGTGYNEKLFF
TRBV29-1	NA	once	TRBJ1-2	TGCAGCGTTGAAGAGGCCTATGGCTACACCTTC	CSVEEAYGYTF
TRBV3-1/TRBV3-2	TRBD2	few	TRBJ2-1	TGTGCCAGCAGCCAAGAGCTAGCGGGAAATACAGAGTTCTTC	CASSQELAGNTEFF
TRBV5-5	NA	NA	TRBJ2-5	TGTGCCAGCACCACCAACGCAGACGTCCAAGAGACCCAGTACTTC	CASTTNADVQETQYF
TRBV7-2	NA	NA	TRBJ2-7	TGTGCCAGCAGGCCCAACCCCGGCGGAACCTACGAGCAGTACTTC	CASRPNPGGTYEQYF
TRBV12-3/TRBV12-4	TRBD1	NA	TRBJ2-7	TGTGCCAGCAGCCGGGGACAGGTCTACGAGCAGTACTTC	CASSRGQVYEQYF
TRBV4-1	NA	NA	TRBJ2-1	TGCGCCAGCAGCCACGGCAGGGGCTCCTACAATGAGCAGTTCTTC	CASSHGRGSYNEQFF
TRBV5-5	NA	NA	TRBJ1-3	TGTGCCAGCAGCTTGGTGGGGCAGTACTCTGGAAACACCATATATTTT	CASSLVGQYSGNTIYF
TRBV5-1	TRBD2	NA	TRBJ2-3	TGCGCCAGCAGCTTGGTAGCGGGAGGGCCGGTAGATACGCAGTATTTT	CASSLVAGGPVDTQYF
TRBV15	NA	NA	TRBJ2-7	TGTGCCACCAGCAGAGATCGAGTCCGCGCCACGTCCTACGAGCAGTACTTC	CATSRDRVRATSYEQYF
TRBV28	NA	once	TRBJ1-5	TGTGCCAGCAGTTTATCACCGGGACTGACTAATCAGCCCCAGCATTTT	CASSLSPGLTNQPQHF
TRBV28	NA	NA	TRBJ2-7	TGTGCCAGCAGGGGCCCCGGGCGGTCGAGGGATTACGAGCAGTACTTC	CASRGPGRSRDYEQYF
TRBV7-2	TRBD2	NA	TRBJ2-5	TGTGCCAGCAGCCCAACCCGCGGGGGGGCCCGAGAGACCCAGTACTTC	CASSPTRGGARETQYF
TRBV6-5	NA	NA	TRBJ1-1	TGTGCCAGCAGTTACATTCAGGGAGCTTTCTTT	CASSYIQGAFF
TRBV27	TRBD1	NA	TRBJ1-5	TGTGCCAGCAGCCGACAGGGAACGAATCAGCCCCAGCATTTT	CASSRQGTNQPQHF
TRBV16	TRBD1	many	TRBJ1-2	TGTGCCAGCAGCCAGCCCGGGACAGGGTTCTATGGCTACACCTTC	CASSQPGTGFYGYTF
TRBV11-2	NA	NA	TRBJ2-2	TGTGCCAGCAGCTTTGCTCGCCACGGGGCCGGGGAGCTGTTTTTT	CASSFARHGAGELFF
TRBV6-5	NA	NA	TRBJ1-4	TGTGCCAGCCCGGAGCCGGGTAGTGAAAAACTGTTTTTT	CASPEPGSEKLFF
TRBV4-1	TRBD1	NA	TRBJ1-2	TGCGCCAGCAGCCAAGGGGGGTGGACAGGAGCTAACTATGGCTACACCTTC	CASSQGGWTGANYGYTF
TRBV5-1	NA	NA	TRBJ2-7	TGCGCCAGCAGCTTGGAAGGACACGGGCAGTACTTC	CASSLEGHGQYF
TRBV7-8	TRBD1	NA	TRBJ2-1	TGTGCCACCCAAAGGAAGGGGGCGCCCTCCTACAATGAGCAGTTCTTC	CATQRKGAPSYNEQFF
TRBV7-9	NA	NA	TRBJ1-4	TGTGCCTCCTTTTCTTGGGATGAAAAACTGTTTTTT	CASFSWDEKLFF
TRBV5-5	TRBD2	NA	TRBJ2-3	TGTGCCAGCAGCTTGAGGCTAGCGGGAGGGTTGGTTCCATCAACAGATACGCAGTATTTT	CASSLRLAGGLVPSTDTQYF
TRBV5-1	TRBD2	NA	TRBJ2-3	TGCGCCAGCAGCGGCGGGGGTAGTTCTAGCACAGATACGCAGTATTTT	CASSGGGSSSTDTQYF
TRBV11-2	TRBD2	NA	TRBJ2-7	TGTGCCAGCAGCTTGGCTAGCGGGGGATACGAGCAGTACTTC	CASSLASGGYEQYF
TRBV4-1	NA	NA	TRBJ1-2	TGCGCCAGCAGCCAAGAAGGAACAGGATCCGTGATCCTCTATGGCTACACCTTC	CASSQEGTGSVILYGYTF
TRBV25-1	TRBD1	NA	TRBJ1-1	TGTGCCAGCAGTGAATATGGGGGCAGGGGGTCTGAAGCTTTCTTT	CASSEYGGRGSEAFF
TRBV4-1	NA	NA	TRBJ1-2	TGCGCCAGCAGCCAAGATAGCAGCGGCCCGGCCAACTATGGCTACACCTTC	CASSQDSSGPANYGYTF
TRBV2	TRBD2	NA	TRBJ2-7	TGTGCCAGCAGCGGGGGGGTAGGGCCCTCCGAGCAGTACTTC	CASSGGVGPSEQYF
TRBV21-1	NA	NA	TRBJ2-3	TGTGCCAGCAGCGCTCCTAGCCGGGGCTCAGATACGCAGTATTTT	CASSAPSRGSDTQYF
TRBV11-2	NA	NA	TRBJ2-7	TGTGCCAGCAGCTTAGAACCTTCCCAGGGAGCCTCCCACGAGCAGTACTTC	CASSLEPSQGASHEQYF
TRBV28	NA	NA	TRBJ2-2	TGTGCCAGCAGAGACAACGGGGAGCTGTTTTTT	CASRDNGELFF
TRBV27	NA	NA	TRBJ1-2	TGTGCCAGCAGACCCGTCTCGGGAGTTAGCTACACCTTC	CASRPVSGVSYTF
TRBV13	TRBD2	once	TRBJ2-5	TGTGCCAGCAGCTTCACGGGAGGAGGAGAGACCCAGTACTTC	CASSFTGGGETQYF
TRBV5-1	TRBD2	NA	TRBJ2-7	TGCGCCAGCAGCTTGGTTATTAGCGGGGGCCCCTCCTACGAGCAGTACTTC	CASSLVISGGPSYEQYF